The count of the clone carrying this T cell receptor beta chain is one. These data are taken from a study of PD-1 blockade in classical Hodgkin lymphoma. This sample's time point: newly diagnosed, previously untreated cHL patient sample. The CD4+ T cells used were purified from thawed PBMCs through magnetic negative selection. This CDR3 region has 15 residues. Per germline, CDR1 SGHRS and CDR2 YFSETQ. With 4 bases removed from V and 5 bases from J, the gap between germline ends came to 18 bases. TCRdb's table, derived via immunoSEQ multiplex PCR, lists solely in-frame clones and lacks some. Here the sample spans more than 25,000 clones, around 92% being singletons.

This receptor was identified in a human donor with classical Hodgkin lymphoma. Sample: CD4+ T cells from blood. J is TRBJ2-5 and V is TRBV5-1, with D perhaps matching TRBD1 (6 bases). CDR3 coding DNA: TGCGCCAGCAGCGCCGGCGGACAGCTGACGGAGACCCAGTACTTC. This sequence encodes CASSAGGQLTETQYF.